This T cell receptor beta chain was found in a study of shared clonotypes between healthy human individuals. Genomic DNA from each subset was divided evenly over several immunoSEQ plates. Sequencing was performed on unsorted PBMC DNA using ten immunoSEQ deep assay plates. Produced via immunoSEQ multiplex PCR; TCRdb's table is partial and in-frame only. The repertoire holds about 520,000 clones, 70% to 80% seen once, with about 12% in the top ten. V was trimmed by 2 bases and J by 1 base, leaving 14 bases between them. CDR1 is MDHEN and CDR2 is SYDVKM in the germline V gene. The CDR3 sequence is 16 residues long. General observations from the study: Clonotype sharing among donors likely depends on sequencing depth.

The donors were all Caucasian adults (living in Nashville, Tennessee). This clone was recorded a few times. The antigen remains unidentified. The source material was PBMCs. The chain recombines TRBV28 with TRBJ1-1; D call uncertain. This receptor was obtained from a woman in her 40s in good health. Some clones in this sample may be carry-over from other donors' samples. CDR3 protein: CASSLISGSRNTEAFF. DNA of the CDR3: TGTGCCAGCAGTTTAATATCGGGGAGTCGGAACACTGAAGCTTTCTTT.